A single sample is the source of the 27 T cell receptor beta chains below, sequenced in a study of shared clonotypes between healthy human individuals. Profiled with immunoSEQ multiplex PCR; TCRdb holds only in-frame clones, not every one. The sample contains 400,000 to 550,000 clones, around 79% of which appear only once. Sequenced input: PBMCs. Receptors originate from a woman aged 35 to 49 in good health. Some clones in this sample may be carry-over from other donors' samples.

The chain has TRBV4-1 and TRBJ2-1, with D hard to call. V lost 4 bases and J lost 4, with 26 bases in between. CDR3 size: 19 residues. From germline, CDR1 is MGHRA and CDR2 YSYEKL. CDR3 coding DNA: TGCGCCAGCAGCCTTACCAGGACGGCTACAGTTTTTCTTTACAATGAGCAGTTCTTC. Protein sequence: CASSLTRTATVFLYNEQFF.

The chain recombines TRBV30 with TRBJ1-6, with D uncertain. The ends were cut back, 1 base at V and 15 bases at J, with 13 bases in the middle. This CDR3 is 12 amino acids long. CDR1 and CDR2 from the germline V gene are GTSNPN and SVGIG (reference sequence). The CDR3 region is CAWSGDHGYLHF. As DNA, the CDR3 is TGTGCCTGGAGTGGGGATCACGGGTACCTCCACTTT.

The CDR3 spells CASSLGSVSGANVLTF. The CDR3 coding sequence is TGTGCCAGCAGCTTAGGGTCAGTCTCTGGGGCCAACGTCCTGACTTTC. The chain links TRBV7-9 to TRBJ2-6, with D unresolved. This CDR3 region has 16 residues. The V end was cut by 1 base, the J end by 0 bases, with 7 bases between. The germline V gene has CDR1 SEHNR and CDR2 FQNEAQ (reference sequence).

The rearrangement links TRBV18 to TRBJ2-5; 9 nucleotides match TRBD1. Germline lookup yields CDR1 KGHSH and CDR2 LQKENI. V shed 6 bases, J shed 3 bases, and the junction held 2 bases outside the gene matches. CDR3 size: 13 residues. The CDR3, as DNA: TGTGCCAGCTCTTGGACAGGGGAAGAGACCCAGTACTTC. It yields the protein CASSWTGEETQYF.

The chain has TRBV5-4 and TRBJ1-3, with D unclear. CDR1 and CDR2 from the germline V gene are SGHNT and YYREEE (reference sequence). Trimming left V 0 bases short and J 4 bases short, with 11 bases between. The CDR3 totals 15 residues. CDR3 bases: TGTGCCAGCAGCTTGGTAGGGCCAGCAGGAAACACCATATATTTT. Protein product: CASSLVGPAGNTIYF. The variable domain in full, with the rest retrieved from reference TRBV5-4 and TRBJ1-3, is ETGVTQSPTHLIKTRGQQVTLRCSSQSGHNTVSWYQQALGQGPQFIFQYYREEENGRGNFPPRFSGLQFPNYSSELNVNALELDDSALYLCASSLVGPAGNTIYFGEGSWLTVV.

This sequence joins TRBV11-2 and TRBJ2-1; TRBD2 is a possible D gene (6 bases). The CDR3 consists of 15 residues. Germline CDR1 SGHAT, CDR2 FQNNGV. Trimming took off 3 bases at V and 2 bases at J, with 11 bases between the two ends. The CDR3 reads CASSFDSGAYNEQFF. CDR3 bases: TGTGCCAGCAGCTTCGATAGCGGAGCCTACAATGAGCAGTTCTTC.

This clone was seen more than once but under ten times. The genes are TRBV6-6 and TRBJ2-3, with TRBD2 identical over 12 bases. The CDR3 spans 16 residues. Germline V lookup: CDR1 MNHNY, CDR2 SVGAGI (reference sequence). The V segment lost 7 bases and the J segment 7 bases; nucleotides outside the gene matches: 12. For the CDR3, the DNA is TGTGCCAGCACCAGGCACGGACTAGCGGGACGGCATACGCAGTATTTT. It encodes CASTRHGLAGRHTQYF.

The chain couples TRBV5-1 to TRBJ2-1, with 10 positions matching TRBD2. The CDR3 totals 17 residues. V was clipped by 0 bases and J by 8 bases; unmatched bases: 11. Germline V gene lookup returns CDR1 SGHRS and CDR2 YFSETQ. CDR3 amino acids: CASSLEGAGGGVDEQFF. The CDR3 DNA is TGCGCCAGCAGCTTGGAGGGAGCGGGAGGGGGAGTAGATGAGCAGTTCTTC.

This rearrangement joins TRBV27 to TRBJ2-7, with 9 bases matching TRBD1. V shed 3 bases, J shed 6 bases, and the junction held 6 bases outside the gene matches. This CDR3 contains 14 residues. Germline CDR1 is MNHEY and CDR2 is SMNVEV (reference sequence). The CDR3 DNA is TGTGCCAGCAGTTTGGGACAGGGTTTTGGCGAGCAGTACTTC. Amino acid sequence: CASSLGQGFGEQYF.

DNA for the CDR3: TGTGCCAGCAGCCGGGGGGACCACACTGAAGCTTTCTTT. Its protein product is CASSRGDHTEAFF. The J gene is TRBJ1-1, the V gene TRBV9; D is perhaps TRBD1 (5 bases). V lost 4 bases, J lost 3 bases, and 10 bases lay in between. The CDR3 has 13 residues. CDR1 is SGDLS, CDR2 YYNGEE, per germline.

With regard to this clone: The junction departs from germline at one end; a sequencing error may be responsible. The same CDR3 arises from other DNA sequences in this sample as well. V usage is TRBV2 and J usage is TRBJ2-7, with a tentative D call TRBD2 (6 bases). This CDR3 is built from 13 residues. The germline V gene encodes CDR1 SNHLY and CDR2 FYNNEI. The CDR3 DNA reads TGCGCCAGCATACCGGGACTTACCTACCAGCAGTACTTC. Translation gives CASIPGLTYQQYF.

This clone was observed a few times. V usage is TRBV29-1 and J usage is TRBJ2-5; 9 nucleotides align to TRBD1. This CDR3 is 13 amino acids long. V was clipped by 7 bases and J by 5 bases; unmatched bases: 8. CDR1 and CDR2 (germline): SQVTM, ANQGSEA. CDR3 nucleotides: TGCAGCGCGAGGGACAGGGTAAAGGAGACCCAGTACTTC. Its translation is CSARDRVKETQYF.

V and J are TRBV6-1 and TRBJ2-2, with D perhaps matching TRBD1 (6 bases). The CDR3 sequence is 16 residues long. V was shortened by 4 bases and J by 1 base, with 13 bases between the two germline ends. CDR1 is MNHNS, CDR2 SASEGT, per germline. The CDR3 is CASSARQARNTGELFF. CDR3 DNA sequence: TGTGCCAGCAGTGCCCGACAGGCAAGGAACACCGGGGAGCTGTTTTTT.

The chain links TRBV7-2 to TRBJ2-1, with TRBD2 identical over 14 bases. The germline CDR1 and CDR2 sequences are SGHTA and FQGNSA. The junction had 6 bases not matched to a gene; V was cut back by 4 bases and J by 7 bases. This CDR3 region has 16 residues. CDR3 in DNA: TGTGCCAGCAGCTCGCCGGGACTAGCGGGAGTAAATGAGCAGTTCTTC. Protein: CASSSPGLAGVNEQFF. Drawing the rest from reference TRBV7-2 and TRBJ2-1, the complete variable domain is GAGVSQSPSNKVTEKGKDVELRCDPISGHTALYWYRQSLGQGLEFLIYFQGNSAPDKSGLPSDRFSAERTGGSVSTLTIQRTQQEDSAVYLCASSSPGLAGVNEQFFGPGTRLTVL.

This clone was observed a few times. The chain joins TRBV6-6 to TRBJ2-7, with TRBD1 matching 7 bases. CDR1 MNHNY and CDR2 SVGAGI come from the germline V gene (reference sequence). V was clipped by 1 base and J by 0 bases; unmatched bases: 6. This CDR3 has 16 amino acids. DNA for the CDR3: TGTGCCAGCAGTTACTGGGGACAGTCGACCTCCTACGAGCAGTACTTC. It codes for CASSYWGQSTSYEQYF.

This clone was counted between two and nine times. The sample contains more than one DNA sequence encoding this CDR3. The rearrangement joins TRBV27 to TRBJ1-5, with no clear D. Germline loops: CDR1 MNHEY, CDR2 SMNVEV (reference sequence). This CDR3 region has 13 residues. Trimming shortened V by 3 bases and J by 6 bases, and 9 bases separated the two germline ends. CDR3 DNA: TGTGCCAGCAGTTTGGCGGTCGGTCAGCCCCAGCATTTT. This encodes CASSLAVGQPQHF.

This clone was counted once. This sequence joins TRBV5-6 and TRBJ2-7; TRBD2 matches 8 bases. Germline V gene lookup returns CDR1 SGHDT and CDR2 YYEEEE. This CDR3 is built from 16 residues. V lost 3 bases and J lost 4; bases outside the gene matches: 12. CDR3 coding DNA: TGTGCCAGCAGCTCTTTCGGGACTAGAGGTGGGTACGAGCAGTACTTC. It translates to CASSSFGTRGGYEQYF.

V gene TRBV29-1 combines with J gene TRBJ1-4, with D maybe TRBD1 (5 bases). Per germline, CDR1 SQVTM and CDR2 ANQGSEA. This CDR3 has 13 amino acids. V was shortened by 6 bases and J by 7 bases, with 15 bases between the two germline ends. The CDR3: CSVQGTAGEKLFF. The CDR3 region has the DNA TGCAGCGTCCAGGGAACGGCGGGTGAAAAACTGTTTTTT. The whole variable domain, remainder taken from reference TRBV29-1 and TRBJ1-4, is SAVISQKPSRDICQRGTSLTIQCQVDSQVTMMFWYRQQPGQSLTLIATANQGSEATYESGFVIDKFPISRPNLTFSTLTVSNMSPEDSSIYLCSVQGTAGEKLFFGSGTQLSVL.

This clone was observed at least ten times. The genes are TRBV6-4 and TRBJ1-1; 7 positions match TRBD1. V lost 6 bases and J lost 1; bases outside the gene matches: 5. CDR1 MRHNA and CDR2 SNTAGT come from the germline V gene. The CDR3 has 14 amino acids. The CDR3 loop reads CASSAGTENTEAFF. As DNA, the CDR3 is TGTGCCAGCAGCGCCGGGACAGAGAACACTGAAGCTTTCTTT.

This chain uses TRBV6-4 with TRBJ2-3; 9 nucleotides line up with TRBD2. With 5 bases clipped from V and 2 bases from J, the junction kept 5 bases outside the gene matches. This CDR3 spans 15 amino acids. Germline V CDR1 and CDR2: MRHNA, SNTAGT. The CDR3 nucleotides read TGTGCCAGCAGTAAAACTAGCGGGCTCACAGATACGCAGTATTTT. Protein sequence: CASSKTSGLTDTQYF.

CDR3 residues: CASSVTSPGELFF. In DNA, the CDR3 is TGCGCCAGCAGTGTGACTAGCCCCGGGGAGCTGTTTTTT. The chain combines TRBV10-2 with TRBJ2-2; 7 bases agree with TRBD2. This CDR3 is built from 13 residues. V lost 4 bases, J lost 6 bases, and 2 bases stayed unmatched. Germline CDR1 and CDR2: WSHSY and SAAADI.

The chain joins TRBV29-1 to TRBJ2-3, with D perhaps matching TRBD1 (7 bases). V was pared by 3 bases and J by 1 base, with 8 bases between. CDR1 and CDR2 from the germline V gene are SQVTM and ANQGSEA. The CDR3 is 13 amino acids. CDR3 nucleotide sequence: TGCAGCGTTGACAGGGGGGGCACAGATACGCAGTATTTT. This codes for CSVDRGGTDTQYF.

V gene TRBV30 combines with J gene TRBJ2-2; tentatively, D is TRBD1 (5 bases). Germline V gene sequence: CDR1 GTSNPN, CDR2 SVGIG (reference sequence). CDR3 length: 17 residues. Between the trimmed V and J ends, which lost 0 bases and 1 base, there was a span of 15 bases. In nucleotides, the CDR3 is TGTGCCTGGAGTGTACGGTGGGGTCAGGGGAACACCGGGGAGCTGTTTTTT. Amino acids: CAWSVRWGQGNTGELFF.

This clone occurred many times. Here the CDR3 DNA reads TGTGCCAGCAGCCGCCCTTTTTTGGGGTACGAGCAGTACTTC. Translating gives CASSRPFLGYEQYF. This chain joins TRBV7-2 and TRBJ2-7; D not resolved. Deletions cut 5 bases from V and 4 bases from J, with 15 bases between. Germline V gives CDR1 SGHTA, CDR2 FQGNSA. The CDR3 has 14 residues. Complete variable domain (other parts from reference TRBV7-2 and TRBJ2-7): GAGVSQSPSNKVTEKGKDVELRCDPISGHTALYWYRQSLGQGLEFLIYFQGNSAPDKSGLPSDRFSAERTGGSVSTLTIQRTQQEDSAVYLCASSRPFLGYEQYFGPGTRLTVT.

This clone occurred a few times. Written as DNA, the CDR3 is TGTGCCAGTAGAGTAGGGCCAGACTATGGCTACACCTTC. Its protein is CASRVGPDYGYTF. The chain employs TRBV19 and TRBJ1-2; D remains ambiguous. CDR1 LNHDA and CDR2 SQIVND come from the germline V gene (reference sequence). The CDR3 runs 13 residues. The V and J ends lost 6 bases and 3 bases respectively, with 11 bases between them.

On this clone: A read error may account for a junction end that differs from germline. The chain has TRBV5-4 and TRBJ2-7; 9 positions match TRBD2. Germline values: CDR1 SGHNT, CDR2 YYREEE (reference sequence). This CDR3 is 16 amino acids long. CDR3 DNA sequence: TGTGCCTGCAGCTCAGCAATAGCGGGAGCAAGGGCGGAGCAGTACTTC. Its translation: CACSSAIAGARAEQYF.

The rearrangement joins TRBV4-1 to TRBJ2-7, with D perhaps matching TRBD1 (5 bases). V lost 0 bases to trimming and J lost 3 bases, with 12 bases between them. Per the germline V gene, CDR1 is MGHRA and CDR2 is YSYEKL. CDR3 size: 15 residues. CDR3 sequence: CASSQDPNQGYEQYF. The CDR3 DNA sequence: TGCGCCAGCAGCCAAGATCCCAATCAGGGCTACGAGCAGTACTTC.